What follows are 32 T cell receptor beta chains derived from one specimen sequenced in a study of cytomegalovirus exposure and HLA in healthy donors. Amplification used 60 Vbeta primers and 13 Jbeta primers. The protocol was immunoSEQ multiplex PCR, while the TCRdb copy is restricted to in-frame clones and leaves out a portion. The sample consists of 120,000 or so clones, about 80% of them appearing once. The sample taken for sequencing was PBMCs. Receptor source: a woman aged 50 to 65 in good health and CMV-seropositive.

This chain uses TRBV29-1 with TRBJ1-1; D is possibly TRBD1 (5 bases). V was clipped by 4 bases and J by 8 bases, with 14 bases between them. From germline, CDR1 is SQVTM and CDR2 ANQGSEA. The CDR3 spans 12 residues. The CDR3, as DNA: TGCAGCGTTGGCGGACAAACCCTCGAAGCTTTCTTT. Its translation is CSVGGQTLEAFF.

This clone occurred a few times. V and J are TRBV7-2 and TRBJ2-7; 9 nucleotides line up with TRBD1. Looked up from germline, CDR1 is SGHTA and CDR2 is FQGNSA. Trimming at V came to 2 bases and at J to 2 bases, leaving 10 bases not matched to a gene. The CDR3 sequence is 17 residues long. The CDR3 DNA follows: TGTGCCAGCAGCTTAAACGGCGGGGGACAGGGACCCTACGAGCAGTACTTC. It translates to CASSLNGGGQGPYEQYF.

The V and J genes are TRBV18 and TRBJ2-7, with 9 bases identical to TRBD1. Germline V gives CDR1 KGHSH, CDR2 LQKENI. The V segment lost 4 bases and the J segment 5 bases; nucleotides outside the gene matches: 6. There are 14 residues in the CDR3. CDR3 in amino acids: CASSLRDRVNEQYF. The DNA for the CDR3 is TGTGCCAGCTCACTACGGGACAGGGTGAACGAGCAGTACTTC.

This chain connects TRBV30 to TRBJ1-2; TRBD1 agrees at 8 bases. The ends lost 1 base at V and 8 bases at J; junction bases unmatched: 15. This CDR3 contains 16 residues. Germline CDR1 and CDR2: GTSNPN and SVGIG (reference sequence). The CDR3 sequence: CAWSAPSRQGTWGYTF. DNA for the CDR3: TGTGCCTGGAGTGCCCCATCCAGACAGGGGACATGGGGCTACACCTTC.

This clone has only one observation. The chain is built from TRBV6-4 and TRBJ2-7; 8 bases are shared with TRBD1. The CDR3 length is 18 residues. The junction had 23 bases not matched to a gene; V was cut back by 0 bases and J by 13 bases. Germline CDR1 is MRHNA and CDR2 is SNTAGT. The CDR3 spells CASSDSIINGQGNRAPYF. The CDR3 DNA sequence: TGTGCCAGCAGTGACTCAATTATAAATGGACAGGGTAATAGGGCTCCCTACTTC.

The V gene is TRBV7-2, the J gene TRBJ2-2, with TRBD2 identical over 10 bases. V lost 1 base, J lost 3 bases, and 2 bases stayed unmatched. CDR3 size: 16 residues. Germline values: CDR1 SGHTA, CDR2 FQGNSA. The CDR3 region is CASSLGSGGYTGELFF. For the CDR3, the DNA is TGTGCCAGCAGCTTAGGTAGCGGGGGGTACACCGGGGAGCTGTTTTTT.

This clone is a singleton in its sample. The chain joins TRBV6-5 to TRBJ2-7; 8 bases agree with TRBD1. This CDR3 spans 15 amino acids. Germline CDR1 MNHEY, CDR2 SVGAGI. J gave up 2 bases and V 4 bases, and 7 bases lay outside the gene matches. Here the CDR3 DNA reads TGTGCCAGCAGTTCGAGACAGGGGTTAACCTACGAGCAGTACTTC. Amino acid sequence: CASSSRQGLTYEQYF.

This chain joins TRBV7-9 and TRBJ2-2, with D perhaps TRBD2 (6 bases). Deletions cut 3 bases from V and 5 bases from J, with 16 bases between. CDR1 SEHNR and CDR2 FQNEAQ come from the germline V gene (reference sequence). This CDR3 is built from 16 residues. The CDR3 DNA sequence: TGTGCCAGCAGCTTGGGGAGCGGGTCCCCAACCGGGGAGCTGTTTTTT. Translated, it gives CASSLGSGSPTGELFF.

V gene TRBV6-1 combines with J gene TRBJ1-1; maybe TRBD1 (5 bases). Germline V gene data show CDR1 as MNHNS and CDR2 as SASEGT. This CDR3 has 13 amino acids. Trimming pared 0 bases from V and 5 bases from J, leaving 7 bases between. Here the CDR3 DNA reads TGTGCCAGCAGTGAAGCGCGGACAACTGAAGCTTTCTTT. As protein: CASSEARTTEAFF.

The sample holds one count of this clone. The V gene is TRBV7-2, the J gene TRBJ2-7; possible D gene TRBD1, 5 bases. Germline CDR1 SGHTA, CDR2 FQGNSA. Between the trimmed V and J ends, which lost 1 base and 5 bases, there was a span of 12 bases. CDR3 length equals 14 residues. In DNA, the CDR3 is TGTGCCAGCAGCTTAGGGCAGGGTGCCCACGAGCAGTACTTC. Translating gives CASSLGQGAHEQYF. The full variable domain, its missing parts supplied by reference TRBV7-2 and TRBJ2-7, is GAGVSQSPSNKVTEKGKDVELRCDPISGHTALYWYRQSLGQGLEFLIYFQGNSAPDKSGLPSDRFSAERTGGSVSTLTIQRTQQEDSAVYLCASSLGQGAHEQYFGPGTRLTVT.

The chain recombines TRBV7-2 with TRBJ1-5; D may be TRBD1 (5 bases). Germline V gives CDR1 SGHTA, CDR2 FQGNSA. The CDR3 is 16 amino acids. Trimming shortened V by 1 base and J by 5 bases, and 15 bases separated the two germline ends. The CDR3 is CASSLGGGRGDQPQHF. CDR3 bases: TGTGCCAGCAGCTTAGGTGGCGGCCGGGGGGATCAGCCCCAGCATTTT.

The chain combines TRBV10-1 with TRBJ2-1; 10 bases fit TRBD2. This CDR3 contains 19 residues. V was clipped by 3 bases and J by 0 bases; unmatched bases: 11. Germline lookup yields CDR1 WNHNN and CDR2 SYGVQD (reference sequence). CDR3 residues: CASSDLSGRPTSSYNEQFF. Written as DNA, the CDR3 is TGCGCCAGCAGTGATCTTAGCGGGAGGCCTACGAGCTCCTACAATGAGCAGTTCTTC.

V gene TRBV4-3 combines with J gene TRBJ1-1; D unclear. The CDR3 loop spans 15 amino acids. CDR1 is LGHNA, CDR2 YSLEER, per germline. Trimming removed 0 bases at V and 1 base at J, with 9 bases between. The CDR3 DNA follows: TGCGCCAGCAGCCAAGAGGGCAGGTGGAACACTGAAGCTTTCTTT. It codes for CASSQEGRWNTEAFF.

This clone was seen just once. The V gene is TRBV30, the J gene TRBJ2-7; no reliable D call. This CDR3 has 11 amino acids. The germline CDR1 and CDR2 sequences are GTSNPN and SVGIG (reference sequence). Trimming stripped 2 bases from V and 3 bases from J, with 5 bases between. In nucleotides, the CDR3 is TGTGCCTGGAGTACAAACTACGAGCAGTACTTC. This codes for CAWSTNYEQYF.

The CDR3 sequence is CSVQERETQYF. The CDR3 nucleotides read TGCAGCGTCCAGGAACGGGAGACCCAGTACTTC. The chain carries TRBV29-1 and TRBJ2-5; D remains unclear. The CDR3 contains 11 residues. CDR1 and CDR2 from the germline V gene are SQVTM and ANQGSEA. V shed 6 bases and J shed 5 bases, with 10 bases lying between them.

The chain couples TRBV5-1 to TRBJ2-2, with 15 nucleotides matching TRBD2. Germline values: CDR1 SGHRS, CDR2 YFSETQ. The length of the CDR3 is 19 residues. Unmatched junction bases numbered 7, after V lost 0 bases and J lost 4 bases. CDR3 sequence reads: CASSLVGLAGGAVTGELFF. CDR3 bases: TGCGCCAGCAGCTTGGTGGGACTAGCGGGAGGAGCTGTCACCGGGGAGCTGTTTTTT.

The sample holds a few counts of this clone. This rearrangement joins TRBV7-2 to TRBJ1-4; 7 positions match TRBD1. V gave up 0 bases and J gave up 7 bases; unmatched junction bases: 8. This CDR3 spans 16 amino acids. Germline assignment: CDR1 SGHTA and CDR2 FQGNSA. The CDR3 nucleotides are TGTGCCAGCAGCTTAGCTCAGACAGGGCCGGGTGAAAAACTGTTTTTT. This encodes CASSLAQTGPGEKLFF.

This chain joins TRBV30 and TRBJ1-2; 8 bases match TRBD1. Per germline, CDR1 GTSNPN and CDR2 SVGIG (reference sequence). The length of the CDR3 is 14 residues. Trimming cost V 0 bases and J 8 bases; bases outside gene matches: 8. The CDR3 coding sequence is TGTGCCTGGAGTGTCTATACAGGGGGGGGAGGCTACACCTTC. This codes for CAWSVYTGGGGYTF. Complete variable domain (other parts from reference TRBV30 and TRBJ1-2): SQTIHQWPATLVQPVGSPLSLECTVEGTSNPNLYWYRQAAGRGLQLLFYSVGIGQISSEVPQNLSASRPQDRQFILSSKKLLLSDSGFYLCAWSVYTGGGGYTFGSGTRLTVV.

This rearrangement joins TRBV4-2 to TRBJ2-3, with 14 bases fitting TRBD2. Germline lookup yields CDR1 LGHNA and CDR2 YNFKEQ. J was trimmed by 3 bases and V by 2 bases; bases with no gene match: 13. The CDR3 contains 20 residues. The DNA of the CDR3 is TGTGCCAGCAGCCAACGTCGACTAGCGGGAGGGCCTGGGACTACAGATACGCAGTATTTT. It encodes CASSQRRLAGGPGTTDTQYF.

J is TRBJ1-3 and V is TRBV30; D may be TRBD1 (6 bases). The CDR3 is 14 amino acids. V lost 3 bases, J lost 0 bases, and 9 bases lay in between. Germline V gene data show CDR1 as GTSNPN and CDR2 as SVGIG (reference sequence). The CDR3: CAWSQGGSGNTIYF. In DNA, the CDR3 is TGTGCCTGGAGCCAAGGGGGCTCTGGAAACACCATATATTTT. The full variable domain, its missing parts supplied by reference TRBV30 and TRBJ1-3, is SQTIHQWPATLVQPVGSPLSLECTVEGTSNPNLYWYRQAAGRGLQLLFYSVGIGQISSEVPQNLSASRPQDRQFILSSKKLLLSDSGFYLCAWSQGGSGNTIYFGEGSWLTVV.

This chain's CDR3 is CASSLTSTGELFF. For the CDR3, the DNA is TGTGCCAGCAGCTTAACCAGTACCGGGGAGCTGTTTTTT. This sequence joins TRBV7-3 and TRBJ2-2, with D unresolved. In germline, CDR1 is SGHTA, CDR2 FQGTGA. CDR3 size: 13 residues. Trimming shortened V by 0 bases and J by 5 bases, and 4 bases separated the two germline ends.

In its sample, this clone was seen once. The rearrangement uses TRBV9 and TRBJ1-5; D unclear. CDR1 is SGDLS and CDR2 is YYNGEE in the germline V gene. This CDR3 has 14 amino acids. Trimming removed 0 bases at V and 4 bases at J, with 8 bases between. The CDR3 sequence: CASSVGPVNQPQHF. In nucleotides, the CDR3 is TGTGCCAGCAGCGTAGGTCCCGTAAATCAGCCCCAGCATTTT.

The rearrangement uses TRBV7-9 and TRBJ2-3; the D is unclear. The V gene lost 7 bases and the J gene lost 0 bases, with 23 bases spanning the gap. CDR1 is SEHNR and CDR2 is FQNEAQ in the germline V gene (reference sequence). This CDR3 has 18 amino acids. CDR3 DNA: TGTGCCAGCACCCCCGCACTGCACTACGCGGAAAGCACAGATACGCAGTATTTT. This encodes CASTPALHYAESTDTQYF.

The CDR3 loop reads CASSEGDRGSSQHF. The CDR3 DNA reads as TGTGCCAGCAGTGAAGGGGACAGGGGGAGTTCCCAGCATTTT. The rearrangement uses TRBV2 and TRBJ1-5, with 11 bases matching TRBD1. V lost 1 base to trimming and J lost 11 bases; unmatched junction nucleotides: 4. The CDR3 has 14 residues. Germline lookup yields CDR1 SNHLY and CDR2 FYNNEI.

This clone was recorded once. The chain recombines TRBV18 with TRBJ1-2; D might be TRBD1 (6 bases). Between the trimmed V and J ends, which lost 3 bases and 4 bases, there was a span of 15 bases. The CDR3 consists of 15 residues. From germline, CDR1 is KGHSH and CDR2 LQKENI. The CDR3 DNA follows: TGTGCCAGCTCACCCAACAGGGACCTCCTCTATGGCTACACCTTC. This translates into CASSPNRDLLYGYTF.

The CDR3 sequence: CATSRDGTGRSYEQYF. CDR3 in DNA: TGTGCCACCAGCAGAGATGGGACAGGGAGGTCCTACGAGCAGTACTTC. The chain employs TRBV15 and TRBJ2-5, with 9 bases lining up with TRBD1. The J call is in doubt because the DNA end fits TRBJ2-7 better. The CDR3 is 16 residues long. Germline V lookup: CDR1 LNHNV, CDR2 YYDKDF (reference sequence).

This chain connects TRBV2 to TRBJ1-2; D gene unclear. From germline, CDR1 is SNHLY and CDR2 FYNNEI. Trimming removed 4 bases at V and 3 bases at J, with 12 bases between. The CDR3 loop spans 14 amino acids. CDR3 sequence: CASSAGPAYYGYTF. The CDR3 coding sequence is TGTGCCAGCAGTGCTGGGCCGGCCTACTATGGCTACACCTTC.

The chain carries TRBV20-1 and TRBJ2-5; TRBD2 aligns across 7 bases. The CDR3 has 11 amino acids. Germline V gene sequence: CDR1 DFQATT, CDR2 SNEGSKA (reference sequence). Trimming took 6 bases from V and 9 from J; bases not matched to a gene: 7. This CDR3 is CSALPRGAQYF. The CDR3 DNA follows: TGCAGTGCCCTTCCCCGGGGGGCCCAGTACTTC.

V usage is TRBV7-2 and J usage is TRBJ1-2; 11 bases agree with TRBD1. This CDR3 comprises 17 residues. The V segment lost 3 bases and the J segment 4 bases; nucleotides outside the gene matches: 10. CDR1 is SGHTA and CDR2 is FQGNSA in the germline V gene. CDR3 protein: CASSFPGQGVRSYGYTF. Written as DNA, the CDR3 is TGTGCCAGCAGCTTCCCGGGACAGGGGGTTAGGTCCTATGGCTACACCTTC.

The V call is TRBV5-8, the J call TRBJ2-7; 8 positions agree with TRBD2. The ends lost 5 bases at V and 1 base at J; junction bases unmatched: 8. CDR1 and CDR2 (germline): SGHTS, YDEGEE. This CDR3 has 15 amino acids. The CDR3 DNA reads as TGTGCCAGCAGTCCCCGGGGGGGTCAATCCTACGAGCAGTACTTC. This translates into CASSPRGGQSYEQYF.

This clone was observed a few times. The chain is built from TRBV4-2 and TRBJ1-3, with D hard to call. Germline lookup yields CDR1 LGHNA and CDR2 YNFKEQ. The CDR3 length is 19 residues. V was clipped by 1 base and J by 0 bases, with 19 bases between them. CDR3 amino acids: CASSQGVAFSGSSGNTIYF. CDR3 nucleotide sequence: TGTGCCAGCAGCCAAGGGGTGGCGTTCTCGGGAAGCTCTGGAAACACCATATATTTT.

The rearrangement links TRBV2 to TRBJ2-5; 14 nucleotides align to TRBD2. CDR1 and CDR2 (germline): SNHLY, FYNNEI. CDR3 length equals 17 residues. V dropped 4 bases and J dropped 5; count of bases not matched to a gene: 9. This chain's CDR3 is CASSVPLGLAGVETQYF. In nucleotides, the CDR3 is TGTGCCAGCAGTGTTCCACTGGGACTAGCGGGAGTGGAGACCCAGTACTTC.